Below are 17 T cell receptor beta chains sequenced from a single sample in a study of T cell responses to AZD1222 COVID-19 vaccine. Method: immunoSEQ multiplex PCR; TCRdb's copy keeps in-frame clones and lacks some. The sample records about 110,000 clones, approximately 92% being singletons. This material consisted of peripheral blood, taken on day 0 of AZD1222 vaccination. These receptors were taken from an adult in good health.

CDR3: CASSLLRAGGNTIYF. As DNA, the CDR3 is TGTGCCAGCAGCTTACTCCGGGCGGGTGGAAACACCATATATTTT. The rearrangement joins TRBV7-2 to TRBJ1-3; D is unresolved. Germline V gives CDR1 SGHTA, CDR2 FQGNSA. Trimming shortened V by 2 bases and J by 3 bases, and 11 bases separated the two germline ends. The CDR3 loop spans 15 amino acids.

CDR3 residues: CSVVSPPANTEAFF. DNA of the CDR3: TGCAGCGTTGTATCCCCCCCGGCGAACACTGAAGCTTTCTTT. The chain combines TRBV29-1 with TRBJ1-1; D gene ambiguous. The CDR3 is made up of 14 amino acids. Trimming removed 4 bases at V and 1 base at J, with 13 bases between. Germline CDR1 SQVTM, CDR2 ANQGSEA.

This clone has a handful of counts. The chain carries TRBV7-2 and TRBJ2-7, with a possible D match to TRBD2 (6 bases). Trimming removed 1 base at V and 4 bases at J, with 8 bases between. CDR1 and CDR2 (germline): SGHTA, FQGNSA. This CDR3 has 13 amino acids. The CDR3 DNA is TGTGCCAGCAGCTTAGAGGGGAGGTACGAGCAGTACTTC. This translates into CASSLEGRYEQYF.

V gene TRBV6-6 combines with J gene TRBJ1-1; possibly TRBD1 for D (6 bases). The CDR3 length is 14 residues. The germline V gene has CDR1 MNHNY and CDR2 SVGAGI (reference sequence). V gave up 6 bases and J gave up 3 bases, with 14 bases separating them. The CDR3 DNA sequence: TGTGCCAGCAGAATCAGGGGTCTGGACACTGAAGCTTTCTTT. This sequence encodes CASRIRGLDTEAFF.

The rearrangement links TRBV27 to TRBJ1-2; 11 nucleotides align to TRBD1. Germline CDR1 reads MNHEY; CDR2 reads SMNVEV (reference sequence). The CDR3 loop spans 15 amino acids. The J segment lost 8 bases and the V segment lost 0 bases, leaving 5 bases of the junction unmatched. CDR3 in amino acids: CASSLSGTGGRGYTF. Written as DNA, the CDR3 is TGTGCCAGCAGTTTATCAGGGACAGGGGGTCGGGGCTACACCTTC.

The chain uses TRBV9 and TRBJ2-2; 10 bases are shared with TRBD2. The V gene's germline CDR1 is SGDLS and CDR2 YYNGEE. CDR3 size: 16 residues. Trimming removed 0 bases from V and 6 bases from J; junction bases left unmatched: 5. The chain's CDR3 is CASSVGLAGEAGELFF. Written as DNA, the CDR3 is TGTGCCAGCAGCGTAGGTCTAGCGGGAGAGGCCGGGGAGCTGTTTTTT. The full variable domain, with the rest looked up from reference TRBV9 and TRBJ2-2, is DSGVTQTPKHLITATGQRVTLRCSPRSGDLSVYWYQQSLDQGLQFLIQYYNGEERAKGNILERFSAQQFPDLHSELNLSSLELGDSALYFCASSVGLAGEAGELFFGEGSRLTVL.

This chain uses TRBV25-1 with TRBJ1-2, with unresolved D. Looked up from germline, CDR1 is MGHDK and CDR2 is SYGVNS. This CDR3 comprises 14 residues. V was shortened by 6 bases and J by 4 bases, with 15 bases between the two germline ends. The CDR3 loop is CASSPPGNTYGYTF. In DNA, the CDR3 is TGTGCCAGCAGCCCCCCGGGAAACACCTATGGCTACACCTTC.

This chain uses TRBV6-1 with TRBJ1-2; D ambiguous. Trimming shortened V by 3 bases and J by 7 bases, and 12 bases separated the two germline ends. CDR1 MNHNS and CDR2 SASEGT come from the germline V gene. The CDR3 contains 13 residues. In DNA form, the CDR3 reads TGTGCCAGCAGTGATCAGGCCAGTCGTGGCTACACCTTC. It specifies CASSDQASRGYTF.

Details on this clone: The limits of the CDR3 on the DNA are not certain, so only TCRdb's listed CDR3 is given. This rearrangement joins TRBV5-1 to TRBJ2-3; TRBD2 is the table's D call, not checked against the DNA. Germline lookup yields CDR1 SGHRS and CDR2 YFSETQ. The CDR3 adds up to 16 amino acids, both ends counted. The CDR3 reads CASSTSPSPGKDTQYF.

The chain uses TRBV7-9 and TRBJ2-2, with D possibly matching TRBD1 (5 bases). From germline, CDR1 is SEHNR and CDR2 FQNEAQ (reference sequence). V lost 1 base and J lost 0, with 9 bases in between. The CDR3 runs to 16 residues. The CDR3 sequence: CASSLGRATNTGELFF. Written as DNA, the CDR3 is TGTGCCAGCAGCTTAGGCAGGGCTACGAACACCGGGGAGCTGTTTTTT. The variable domain in full, with the rest retrieved from reference TRBV7-9 and TRBJ2-2, is DTGVSQNPRHKITKRGQNVTFRCDPISEHNRLYWYRQTLGQGPEFLTYFQNEAQLEKSRLLSDRFSAERPKGSFSTLEIQRTEQGDSAMYLCASSLGRATNTGELFFGEGSRLTVL.

Details on this clone: The sample has other DNA sequences that encode this CDR3 too. The rearrangement uses TRBV9 and TRBJ1-6; 8 bases are shared with TRBD1. Trimming removed 0 bases from V and 6 bases from J; junction bases left unmatched: 2. Per germline, CDR1 SGDLS and CDR2 YYNGEE. This CDR3 has 15 amino acids. The CDR3 loop reads CASSVGQGANSPLHF. CDR3 bases: TGTGCCAGCAGCGTAGGGCAGGGGGCTAATTCACCCCTCCACTTT.

The V call is TRBV28, the J call TRBJ1-5; D is uncertain. The CDR3 runs to 19 residues. Trimming removed 5 bases at V and 0 bases at J, with 23 bases between. Germline V gene lookup returns CDR1 MDHEN and CDR2 SYDVKM. The CDR3 nucleotides read TGTGCCAGCAGTGCAGACGGCAGAATACAACTTGATAGCAATCAGCCCCAGCATTTT. Translated: CASSADGRIQLDSNQPQHF.

The gene calls are TRBV6-5 and TRBJ1-1; weak D call: TRBD1 (5 bases). CDR1 and CDR2 from the germline V gene are MNHEY and SVGAGI. This CDR3 has 15 residues. The V end was cut by 7 bases, the J end by 8 bases, with 23 bases between. CDR3 amino acids: CASNPGPRAYKEAFF. CDR3 DNA: TGTGCCAGCAATCCGGGACCGAGGGCATACAAAGAAGCTTTCTTT.

J is TRBJ1-4 and V is TRBV7-2, with a tentative D call TRBD1 (5 bases). Germline V gene lookup returns CDR1 SGHTA and CDR2 FQGNSA. V dropped 2 bases and J dropped 7 bases, with 17 bases sitting between them. This CDR3 has 16 residues. This CDR3 is CASSLSVSGFTEKLFF. The CDR3 DNA reads TGTGCCAGCAGCTTAAGCGTGTCAGGGTTTACTGAAAAACTGTTTTTT.

This clone has a single count. The chain carries TRBV18 and TRBJ2-7; maybe TRBD1 (6 bases). The CDR3 has 15 residues. V shed 5 bases and J shed 2 bases, with 16 bases lying between them. CDR1 and CDR2 (germline): KGHSH, LQKENI. CDR3 in DNA: TGTGCCAGCTCAGAGAGTCTGACAGGTACCTACGAGCAGTACTTC. Amino acids: CASSESLTGTYEQYF.

This chain links TRBV14 with TRBJ2-7; D perhaps matches TRBD2 (5 bases). This CDR3 is 15 amino acids long. CDR1 and CDR2 from the germline V gene are SGHDN and FVKESK. Deletions cut 1 base from V and 6 bases from J, with 16 bases between. For the CDR3, the DNA is TGTGCCAGCAGCCAAGTCCGGACTCCCGTGGGCGAGCAGTACTTC. Translating gives CASSQVRTPVGEQYF.

This chain links TRBV10-3 with TRBJ2-7; TRBD2 aligns across 12 bases. Trimming removed 3 bases from V and 5 bases from J; junction bases left unmatched: 5. Germline V gene lookup returns CDR1 ENHRY and CDR2 SYGVKD. The CDR3 contains 15 residues. The CDR3, as DNA: TGTGCCATCAGTGAATCTAGCGGGAGGGACCACGAGCAGTACTTC. This translates into CAISESSGRDHEQYF.